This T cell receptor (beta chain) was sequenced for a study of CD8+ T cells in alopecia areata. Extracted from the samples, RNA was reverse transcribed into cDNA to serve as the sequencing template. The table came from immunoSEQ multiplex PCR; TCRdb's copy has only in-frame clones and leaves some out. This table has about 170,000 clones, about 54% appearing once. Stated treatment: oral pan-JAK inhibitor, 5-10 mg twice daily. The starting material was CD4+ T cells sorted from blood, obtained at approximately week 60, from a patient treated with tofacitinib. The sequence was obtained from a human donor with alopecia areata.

CDR3 region: CASSQDRDYGYTF. CDR3 nucleotides: TGCGCCAGCAGCCAGGACAGGGACTATGGCTACACCTTC. The chain joins TRBV5-1 to TRBJ1-2, with 8 bases lining up with TRBD1. The trim removed 4 bases at V and 3 bases at J, leaving 2 bases unmatched. The CDR3 runs to 13 residues. Germline V CDR1 and CDR2: SGHRS, YFSETQ.